The TCR beta chain under discussion was sequenced for a study of T cell responses to AZD1222 COVID-19 vaccine. Study findings and constraints: White British donors predominated, females outnumbered males, and clonal diversity was possibly underestimated. Sampled repertoires all dated from after the peak T cell response. Just 5 to 7 people given AZD1222 tested seropositive at baseline. Spike-spanning, vaccine-associated CD4 TCRs were dominant at 160-218 and 743-854.

V shed 4 bases and J 5 bases; nucleotides not matched to a gene: 11. The CDR3 totals 16 residues. Germline-derived CDR1 and CDR2 are SGHDT and YYEEEE. As regards this clone: Its target is unknown.

Produced via immunoSEQ multiplex PCR; TCRdb's table is partial and in-frame only. The sample lists about 140,000 clones; around 90% were seen once. The source material was peripheral blood, sampled on day 0 of AZD1222 vaccination. The clonotype originates from an adult in good health. The rearrangement links TRBV5-6 to TRBJ2-7; 11 bases fit TRBD1. CDR3 sequence reads: CASSRQAGTGGHEQYF. CDR3 DNA sequence: TGTGCCAGCAGCCGTCAGGCCGGGACAGGGGGGCACGAGCAGTACTTC. The full variable domain, its missing parts supplied by reference TRBV5-6 and TRBJ2-7, is DAGVTQSPTHLIKTRGQQVTLRCSPKSGHDTVSWYQQALGQGPQFIFQYYEEEERQRGNFPDRFSGHQFPNYSSELNVNALLLGDSALYLCASSRQAGTGGHEQYFGPGTRLTVT.